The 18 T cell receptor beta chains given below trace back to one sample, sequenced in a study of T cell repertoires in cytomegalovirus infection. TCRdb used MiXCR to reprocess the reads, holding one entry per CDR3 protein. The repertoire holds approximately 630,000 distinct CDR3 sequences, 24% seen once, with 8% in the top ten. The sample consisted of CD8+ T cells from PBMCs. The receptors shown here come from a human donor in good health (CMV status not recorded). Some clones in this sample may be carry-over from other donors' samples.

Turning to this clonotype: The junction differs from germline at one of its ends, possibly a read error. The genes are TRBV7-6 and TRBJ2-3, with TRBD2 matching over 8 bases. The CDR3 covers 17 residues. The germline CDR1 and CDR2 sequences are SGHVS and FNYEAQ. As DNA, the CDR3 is TGTGCCAGCAACTTAAGCAGCCCGGGGGGGGCCACAGATACGCAGTATTTT. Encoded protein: CASNLSSPGGATDTQYF.

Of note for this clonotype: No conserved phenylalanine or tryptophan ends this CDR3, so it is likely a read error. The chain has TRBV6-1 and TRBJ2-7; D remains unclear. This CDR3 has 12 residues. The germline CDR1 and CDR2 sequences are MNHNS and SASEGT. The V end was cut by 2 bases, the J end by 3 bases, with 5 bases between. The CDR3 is CASSETNYEQYI. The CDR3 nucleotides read TGTGCCAGCAGTGAAACAAACTACGAGCAGTACATC.

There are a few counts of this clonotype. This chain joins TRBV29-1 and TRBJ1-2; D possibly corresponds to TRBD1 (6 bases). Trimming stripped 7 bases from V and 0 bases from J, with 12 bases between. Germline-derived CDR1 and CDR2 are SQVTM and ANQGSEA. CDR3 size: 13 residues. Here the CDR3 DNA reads TGCAGCGCTGACAGGAAAGCTAACTATGGCTACACCTTC. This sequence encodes CSADRKANYGYTF.

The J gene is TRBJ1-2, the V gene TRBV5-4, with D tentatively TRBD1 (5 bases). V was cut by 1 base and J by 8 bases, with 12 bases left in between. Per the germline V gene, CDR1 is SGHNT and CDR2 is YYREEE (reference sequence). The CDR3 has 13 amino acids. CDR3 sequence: CASSLSGGSGYTF. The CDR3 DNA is TGTGCCAGCAGCTTGAGCGGGGGGAGCGGCTACACCTTC.

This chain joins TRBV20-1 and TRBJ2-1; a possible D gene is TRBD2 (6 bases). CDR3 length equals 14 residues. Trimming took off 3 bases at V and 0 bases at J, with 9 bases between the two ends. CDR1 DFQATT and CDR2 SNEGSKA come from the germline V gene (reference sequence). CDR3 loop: CSARTGDSYNEQFF. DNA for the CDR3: TGCAGTGCTAGGACGGGGGACTCCTACAATGAGCAGTTCTTC.

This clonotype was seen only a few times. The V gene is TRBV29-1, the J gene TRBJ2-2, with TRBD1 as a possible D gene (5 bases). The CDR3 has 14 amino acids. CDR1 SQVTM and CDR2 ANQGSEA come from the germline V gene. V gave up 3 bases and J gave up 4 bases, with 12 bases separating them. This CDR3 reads CSVEGQGRTGELFF. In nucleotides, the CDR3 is TGCAGCGTTGAGGGGCAGGGCCGCACCGGGGAGCTGTTTTTT.

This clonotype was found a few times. CDR3: CASSSAGARSYNYGYTF. Here the CDR3 DNA reads TGTGCCAGCAGTTCAGCCGGTGCCAGATCTTACAACTATGGCTACACCTTC. This sequence joins TRBV28 and TRBJ1-2, with D unclear. Per germline, CDR1 MDHEN and CDR2 SYDVKM. This CDR3 is 17 amino acids long. The V end lost 4 bases, the J end lost 2 bases, and 20 bases lay between the germline ends.

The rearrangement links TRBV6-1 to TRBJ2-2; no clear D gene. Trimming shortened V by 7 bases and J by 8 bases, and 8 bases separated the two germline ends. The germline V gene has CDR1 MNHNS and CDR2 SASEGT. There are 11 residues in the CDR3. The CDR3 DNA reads TGTGCCAGCACCACCTGGGGGGAGCTGTTTTTT. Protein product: CASTTWGELFF.

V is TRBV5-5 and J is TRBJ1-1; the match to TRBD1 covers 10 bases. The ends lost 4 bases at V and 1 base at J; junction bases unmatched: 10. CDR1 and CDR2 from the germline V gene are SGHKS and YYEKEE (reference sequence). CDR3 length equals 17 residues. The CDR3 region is CASSQTPGQGTNTEAFF. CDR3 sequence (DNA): TGTGCCAGCAGCCAAACACCGGGACAGGGGACGAACACTGAAGCTTTCTTT.

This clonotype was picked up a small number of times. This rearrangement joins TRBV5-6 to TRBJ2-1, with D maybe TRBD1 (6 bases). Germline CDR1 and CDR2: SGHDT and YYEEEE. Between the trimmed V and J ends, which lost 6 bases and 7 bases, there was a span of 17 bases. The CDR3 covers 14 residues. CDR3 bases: TGTGCCAGCACTCCCGGGACAAACGGAAATGAGCAGTTCTTC. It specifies CASTPGTNGNEQFF.

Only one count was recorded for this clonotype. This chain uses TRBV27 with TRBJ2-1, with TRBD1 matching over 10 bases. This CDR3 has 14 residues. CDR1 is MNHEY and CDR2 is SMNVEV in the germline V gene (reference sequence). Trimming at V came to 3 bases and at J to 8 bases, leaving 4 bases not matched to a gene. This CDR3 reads CASSLQTGGHEQFF. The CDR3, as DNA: TGTGCCAGCAGTTTGCAGACAGGGGGCCATGAGCAGTTCTTC.

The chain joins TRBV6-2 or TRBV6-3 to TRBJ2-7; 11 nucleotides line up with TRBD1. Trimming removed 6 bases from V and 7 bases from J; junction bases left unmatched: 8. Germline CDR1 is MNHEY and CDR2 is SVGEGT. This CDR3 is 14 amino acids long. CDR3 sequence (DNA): TGTGCCAGCAGACCCGGGACAGGGGGGCGAGAGCAGTACGTC. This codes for CASRPGTGGREQYV.

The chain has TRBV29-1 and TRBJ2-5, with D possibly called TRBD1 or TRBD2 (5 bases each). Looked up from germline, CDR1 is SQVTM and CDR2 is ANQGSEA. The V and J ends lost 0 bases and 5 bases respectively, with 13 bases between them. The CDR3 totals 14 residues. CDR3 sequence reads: CSVEERAGYETQYF. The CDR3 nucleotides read TGCAGCGTTGAAGAGAGGGCAGGGTACGAGACCCAGTACTTC.

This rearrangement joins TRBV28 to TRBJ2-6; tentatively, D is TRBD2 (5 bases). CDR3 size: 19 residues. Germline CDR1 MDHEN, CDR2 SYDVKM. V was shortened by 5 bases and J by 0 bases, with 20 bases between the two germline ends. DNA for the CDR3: TGTGCCAGCAGTCCCTATCGGCTAGCCGTGAGCTCTGGGGCCAACGTCCTGACTTTC. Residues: CASSPYRLAVSSGANVLTF.

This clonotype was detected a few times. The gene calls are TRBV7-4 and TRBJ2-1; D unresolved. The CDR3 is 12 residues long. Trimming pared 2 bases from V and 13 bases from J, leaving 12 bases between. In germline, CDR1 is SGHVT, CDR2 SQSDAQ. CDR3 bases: TGTGCCAGCAGCTTACCCTCCGAGGTTCAGTTCTTC. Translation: CASSLPSEVQFF.

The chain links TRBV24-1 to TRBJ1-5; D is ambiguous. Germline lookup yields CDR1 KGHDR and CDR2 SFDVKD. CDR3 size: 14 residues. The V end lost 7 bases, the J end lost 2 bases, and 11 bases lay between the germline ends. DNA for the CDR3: TGTGCCACCAGCGGAGTCGATGGCAATCAGCCCCAGCATTTT. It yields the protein CATSGVDGNQPQHF.

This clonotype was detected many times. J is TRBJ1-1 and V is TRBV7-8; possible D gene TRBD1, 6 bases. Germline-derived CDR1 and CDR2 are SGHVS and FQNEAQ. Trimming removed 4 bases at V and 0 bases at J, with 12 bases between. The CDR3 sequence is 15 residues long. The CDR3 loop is CASSSNRDMNTEAFF. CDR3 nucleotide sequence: TGTGCCAGCAGCTCAAACCGGGACATGAACACTGAAGCTTTCTTT.

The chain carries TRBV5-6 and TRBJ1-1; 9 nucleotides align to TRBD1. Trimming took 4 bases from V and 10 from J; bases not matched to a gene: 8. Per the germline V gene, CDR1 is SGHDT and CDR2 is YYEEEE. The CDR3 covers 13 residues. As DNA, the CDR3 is TGTGCCAGCAGCGCCGGGACAGGGCCACGAGCTTTCTTT. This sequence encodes CASSAGTGPRAFF.